The T cell receptor (beta chain) under discussion was sequenced for a study of blood T cell repertoires in COVID-19. Study-wide background: Two negative PCRs, clearance, or symptom resolution characterized the recovered Cohort 3 donors. Acute and convalescent COVID-19 specimens originated in the United States, Italy and Spain.

Generated by immunoSEQ multiplex PCR, the TCRdb table keeps only in-frame clones and is missing some. Among about 170,000 clones listed, roughly 85% were seen once. Clinical history reported by participants formed the basis on which cohorts were assigned. The ends were cut back, 2 bases at V and 2 bases at J, with 11 bases in the middle. The CDR3 consists of 15 residues. Germline-derived CDR1 and CDR2 are LGHNA and YNFKEQ. This chain uses TRBV4-2 with TRBJ2-3; tentative D call: TRBD2 (5 bases). The sequenced sample was PBMCs or T cells enriched from blood (not recorded which). The receptor was derived from a woman in her 70s in a cohort exposed to, infected with or recovered from COVID-19 (not recorded which). The CDR3 reads CASSQMDSDTDTQYF. CDR3 nucleotide sequence: TGTGCCAGCAGCCAAATGGACTCTGACACAGATACGCAGTATTTT.